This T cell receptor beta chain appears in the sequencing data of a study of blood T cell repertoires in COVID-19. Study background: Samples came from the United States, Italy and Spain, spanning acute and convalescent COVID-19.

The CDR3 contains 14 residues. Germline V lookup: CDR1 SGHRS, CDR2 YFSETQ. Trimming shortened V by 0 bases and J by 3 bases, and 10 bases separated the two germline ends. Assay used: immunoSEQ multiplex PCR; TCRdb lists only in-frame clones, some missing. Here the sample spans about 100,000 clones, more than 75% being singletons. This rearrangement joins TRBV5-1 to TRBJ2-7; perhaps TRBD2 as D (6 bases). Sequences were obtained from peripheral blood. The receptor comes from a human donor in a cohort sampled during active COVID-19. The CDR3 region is CASSLERAGYEQYF. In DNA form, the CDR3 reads TGCGCCAGCAGCTTGGAGCGGGCGGGCTACGAGCAGTACTTC.